This entry is about one T cell receptor beta chain. The data were taken from a study of radiation and T cells in renal cell carcinoma. Clones were sequenced by immunoSEQ multiplex PCR, and TCRdb holds only the in-frame ones, with some missing. The sample yields around 120,000 clones, approximately 80% seen once. As for time point: blood 2 weeks post-SBRT. Treatment indicated: 15 Gy SBRT to primary tumor, nephrectomy 4 weeks later. V dropped 6 bases and J dropped 7; count of bases not matched to a gene: 9. Germline CDR1 and CDR2: SNHLY and FYNNEI. The CDR3 consists of 14 residues. V is TRBV2 and J is TRBJ2-1, with 7 bases aligning to TRBD2. The sequence was obtained from an older woman with renal cell carcinoma. The sequencing used blood, collected from a patient whose treatment included radiotherapy and nephrectomy. This CDR3 is CASRRGLDSNEQFF. CDR3 in DNA: TGTGCCAGCAGACGAGGACTAGACTCGAATGAGCAGTTCTTC.